The next 15 T cell receptor beta chains were all read from a single sample in a study of blood T cell repertoires in COVID-19. Libraries were prepared by immunoSEQ multiplex PCR; TCRdb keeps only in-frame clonotypes and omits some of them. The sample consists of about 220,000 clones, 87% of them appearing once. Material for sequencing was PBMCs or T cells enriched from blood (not recorded which). These receptor sequences come from a woman in her 30s with acute COVID-19.

The chain recombines TRBV4-2 with TRBJ2-1; D may be TRBD2 (6 bases). The CDR3 is made up of 16 amino acids. Germline assignment: CDR1 LGHNA and CDR2 YNFKEQ. V gave up 0 bases and J gave up 3 bases, with 12 bases separating them. CDR3 amino acids: CASSQDGGINYNEQFF. The CDR3 coding sequence is TGTGCCAGCAGCCAAGATGGGGGGATAAACTACAATGAGCAGTTCTTC.

This clone was seen once. The chain joins TRBV20-1 to TRBJ2-7, with a weak D call TRBD1 (5 bases). Trimming shortened V by 5 bases and J by 2 bases, and 7 bases separated the two germline ends. Germline CDR1 DFQATT, CDR2 SNEGSKA (reference sequence). The CDR3 loop spans 11 amino acids. The CDR3 is CSASGPYEQYF. Written as DNA, the CDR3 is TGCAGTGCTTCAGGGCCCTACGAGCAGTACTTC.

This clone occurred a few times. The gene calls are TRBV5-4 and TRBJ2-3, with D perhaps TRBD2 (7 bases). V dropped 2 bases and J dropped 2 bases, with 15 bases sitting between them. The CDR3 spans 16 residues. From germline, CDR1 is SGHNT and CDR2 YYREEE (reference sequence). CDR3 sequence: CASSFGGAVNTDTQYF. CDR3 DNA: TGTGCCAGCAGCTTTGGGGGGGCCGTAAACACAGATACGCAGTATTTT. Combining the CDR3 with reference TRBV5-4 and TRBJ2-3 gives the whole variable domain ETGVTQSPTHLIKTRGQQVTLRCSSQSGHNTVSWYQQALGQGPQFIFQYYREEENGRGNFPPRFSGLQFPNYSSELNVNALELDDSALYLCASSFGGAVNTDTQYFGPGTRLTVL.

The chain carries TRBV6-2 or TRBV6-3 and TRBJ1-1, with 10 bases identical to TRBD1. With V trimmed by 2 bases and J by 0 bases, 3 bases remained unmatched. The CDR3 length is 16 residues. Germline CDR1 and CDR2: MNHEY and SVGEGT. CDR3 amino acids: CASSYDRGRLNTEAFF. The CDR3 DNA sequence: TGTGCCAGCAGTTACGACAGGGGGCGTTTGAACACTGAAGCTTTCTTT.

CDR3: CASSSQRLGTDTQYF. In nucleotides, the CDR3 is TGTGCCAGCAGTTCACAACGTCTCGGCACAGATACGCAGTATTTT. This chain joins TRBV6-6 and TRBJ2-3; no clear D. Per the germline V gene, CDR1 is MNHNY and CDR2 is SVGAGI (reference sequence). Trimming stripped 4 bases from V and 1 base from J, with 12 bases between. CDR3 length: 15 amino acids.

This sequence joins TRBV6-1 and TRBJ2-1, with 9 bases lining up with TRBD2. This CDR3 comprises 13 residues. V shed 3 bases, J shed 10 bases, and the junction held 4 bases outside the gene matches. Germline V CDR1 and CDR2: MNHNS, SASEGT. CDR3 sequence reads: CASSDLLAGEQFF. As DNA, the CDR3 is TGTGCCAGCAGTGACCTGCTAGCGGGGGAGCAGTTCTTC.

The chain employs TRBV19 and TRBJ1-1; 7 bases are shared with TRBD1. The CDR3 is 18 amino acids. J gave up 4 bases and V 4 bases, and 18 bases lay outside the gene matches. Germline CDR1 LNHDA, CDR2 SQIVND (reference sequence). This CDR3 is CASSSPSSAAPGGTEAFF. CDR3 DNA: TGTGCCAGTAGTAGCCCCTCTTCGGCCGCCCCAGGGGGCACTGAAGCTTTCTTT.

This clone was seen just once. This chain links TRBV7-8 with TRBJ2-7; weak D call: TRBD2 (5 bases). Trimming cost V 1 base and J 0 bases, with 13 bases left between them. The CDR3 contains 16 residues. Germline values: CDR1 SGHVS, CDR2 FQNEAQ. CDR3 region: CASSLGRSPSSYEQYF. Here the CDR3 DNA reads TGTGCCAGCAGCTTAGGGAGGAGCCCAAGCTCCTACGAGCAGTACTTC.

The chain recombines TRBV10-1 with TRBJ2-2; TRBD2 might be the D (5 bases). In germline, CDR1 is WNHNN, CDR2 SYGVQD (reference sequence). This CDR3 region has 14 residues. Trimming stripped 0 bases from V and 6 bases from J, with 8 bases between. CDR3 in amino acids: CASSESWRPGELFF. CDR3 sequence (DNA): TGCGCCAGCAGTGAGTCATGGAGGCCCGGGGAGCTGTTTTTT.

The table lists this clone with a few counts. The CDR3 DNA is TGTGCCAGTAGTCGACAGGACAATCAGCCCCAGCATTTT. Its translation is CASSRQDNQPQHF. The V and J genes are TRBV19 and TRBJ1-5; a weak D match, TRBD1 (6 bases). Deletions cut 5 bases from V and 3 bases from J, with 8 bases between. CDR1 is LNHDA, CDR2 SQIVND, per germline (reference sequence). The CDR3 extends over 13 amino acids.

V usage is TRBV28 and J usage is TRBJ2-7; 10 bases fit TRBD1. This CDR3 has 14 residues. Germline values: CDR1 MDHEN, CDR2 SYDVKM. The junction had 7 bases not matched to a gene; V was cut back by 5 bases and J by 6 bases. The CDR3 loop is CASSTGQGLGEQYF. CDR3 DNA sequence: TGTGCCAGCAGTACGGGACAGGGGCTTGGCGAGCAGTACTTC.

This chain connects TRBV18 to TRBJ2-1; TRBD1 matches 10 bases. From germline, CDR1 is KGHSH and CDR2 LQKENI. With 3 bases clipped from V and 2 bases from J, the junction kept 1 base outside the gene matches. The CDR3 is 15 amino acids. The chain's CDR3 is CASSPGTGAYNEQFF. The DNA of the CDR3 is TGTGCCAGCTCACCCGGGACAGGGGCCTACAATGAGCAGTTCTTC.

V and J are TRBV29-1 and TRBJ1-2, with D perhaps matching TRBD1 (5 bases). The CDR3 covers 14 residues. Germline CDR1 reads SQVTM; CDR2 reads ANQGSEA. V shed 4 bases and J shed 4 bases, with 16 bases lying between them. The CDR3: CSVGGGAAGYGYTF. The DNA for the CDR3 is TGCAGCGTTGGAGGAGGGGCGGCGGGCTATGGCTACACCTTC.

The chain is built from TRBV10-2 and TRBJ1-5; no clear D. Germline V gene sequence: CDR1 WSHSY, CDR2 SAAADI. The CDR3 length is 15 residues. Trimming left V 4 bases short and J 2 bases short, with 12 bases between. The CDR3 DNA reads as TGCGCCAGCAGTGGTCCTCCGGAGGGCAATCAGCCCCAGCATTTT. Its translation: CASSGPPEGNQPQHF.

The V call is TRBV2, the J call TRBJ2-5, with 14 bases lining up with TRBD2. CDR1 is SNHLY and CDR2 is FYNNEI in the germline V gene. This CDR3 has 15 amino acids. The V segment lost 6 bases and the J segment 4 bases; nucleotides outside the gene matches: 4. This CDR3 is CASSSGLAGGETQYF. DNA of the CDR3: TGTGCCAGCAGCTCCGGACTAGCGGGGGGAGAGACCCAGTACTTC.